Sequencing of this TCR beta chain was carried out in a study of memory CD4+ T cells and cytomegalovirus serostatus. Single viable CD3+CD4+CD8-CD45RO+ cells were sorted as the memory CD4+ T cells. Donors' CMV status reflects serum IgG against pp150, pp28, p38, p52. Regarding the study as a whole: A US-trained random forest predicted CMV serostatus with median AUC around 0.91. Each of approximately 73 CMV-associated TCRbeta sequences occurred in one to five individuals.

The ends were cut back, 0 bases at V and 4 bases at J, with 13 bases in the middle. This CDR3 is built from 15 residues. Germline V gene lookup returns CDR1 GTSNPN and CDR2 SVGIG (reference sequence). Per the original data handling: Out-of-frame sequences were removed, leaving 2 million to 2.5 million distinct TCRbeta sequences. Generated by immunoSEQ multiplex PCR, the TCRdb table keeps only in-frame clones and is missing some. The V and J calls and clone size come from that table; D and trimming were worked out from the DNA. Among 45,000 to 65,000 clones, 80% were seen once, and the ten largest hold around 1.3%. In regard to this clone: Its cognate antigen is unknown.

Sequenced material: memory CD4+ T cells from blood. V and J are TRBV30 and TRBJ1-5; no clear D. The receptor was derived from an adult in good health and CMV-seropositive. CDR3 nucleotides: TGTGCCTGGAGTGTAATAGGGAGCGAGAATCAGCCCCAGCATTTT. This sequence encodes CAWSVIGSENQPQHF.